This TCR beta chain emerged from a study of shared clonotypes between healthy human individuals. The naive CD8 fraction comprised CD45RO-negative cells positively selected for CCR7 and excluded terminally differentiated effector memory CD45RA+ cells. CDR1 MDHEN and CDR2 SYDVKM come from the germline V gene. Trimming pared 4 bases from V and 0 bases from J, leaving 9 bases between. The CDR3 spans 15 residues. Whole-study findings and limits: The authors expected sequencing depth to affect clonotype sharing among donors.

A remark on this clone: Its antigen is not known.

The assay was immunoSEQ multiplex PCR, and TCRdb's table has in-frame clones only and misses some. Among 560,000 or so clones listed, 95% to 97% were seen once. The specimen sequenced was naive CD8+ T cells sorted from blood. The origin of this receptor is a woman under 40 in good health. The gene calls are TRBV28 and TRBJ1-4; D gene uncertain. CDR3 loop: CASSSWASTNEKLFF. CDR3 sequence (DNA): TGTGCCAGCAGTTCATGGGCTTCAACTAATGAAAAACTGTTTTTT.